This T cell receptor beta chain was captured by sequencing in a study of shared clonotypes between healthy human individuals. Produced via immunoSEQ multiplex PCR; TCRdb's table is partial and in-frame only. Of under 2.5 million clones listed, about nine tenths are singletons. V was clipped by 7 bases and J by 2 bases; unmatched bases: 7. The CDR3 totals 15 residues. The germline V gene has CDR1 SNHLY and CDR2 FYNNEI. This receptor was taken from a man aged 18 to 35 in good health. Some clones in this sample may be carry-over from other donors' samples. Sequencing was carried out using naive CD4+ T cells from PBMCs. Subset indicated: CD45RA+ positively selected. The gene calls are TRBV2 and TRBJ2-5; TRBD2 matches 10 bases. The CDR3: CASTSGTSAQETQYF. CDR3 bases: TGTGCCAGCACCTCGGGGACTAGCGCTCAAGAGACCCAGTACTTC. Full variable domain (rest looked up from reference TRBV2 and TRBJ2-5): EPEVTQTPSHQVTQMGQEVILRCVPISNHLYFYWYRQILGQKVEFLVSFYNNEISEKSEIFDDQFSVERPDGSNFTLKIRSTKLEDSAMYFCASTSGTSAQETQYFGPGTRLLVL.